This TCR beta chain was captured by sequencing in a study of blood T cell repertoires in COVID-19 (dated by TCRdb to the early 2020s). With regard to the full study: Collaborator samples came from the United States, Italy and Spain and covered acute and convalescent phases of COVID-19. The prospective study material was composed of cDNA or gDNA derived from T cells, B-cell-depleted T cells, or PBMCs. Subjects who had been exposed to COVID-19, were actively infected with it, or had recovered from it provided the deeply sampled blood TCRbeta repertoires that made up the dataset. The repertoires were released in a freely available public database meant as a resource for research on the immune response to SARS-CoV-2. Samples were obtained from the ongoing ImmuneRACE study (first 160 participants) and from approximately 1,200 subjects provided by 6 global collaborators. The sample metadata nearly always contained a de-identified subject ID, COVID-19 status, age in years and sex. Where HLA class I and class II types were available, the types were taken from metadata supplied by the sample provider, not from assay-based typing. Results the study describes overall, beyond this receptor: The amount of clinical and demographic metadata varied by source and participant and was provided uncurated.

For CDR1 and CDR2, the germline V gene lists SGDLS and YYNGEE. From the cysteine through the phenylalanine, the CDR3 covers 15 amino acids. The only DNA kept is the CDR3, 45 bases in frame from the first base. The germline ends are 7 bases apart after V is trimmed by 0 bases and J by 0 bases. The collaborating institutions used their own protocols to collect whole blood in K2EDTA tubes. For TCRbeta analysis, collaborator samples were shipped as frozen whole blood, as isolated PBMCs, or as DNA extracted from either sample type. TCRbeta CDR3 regions were amplified from genomic DNA using the immunoSEQ Assay, a bias-controlled multiplex PCR. The original pipeline was this. The number of nucleated cells in each sample was estimated from the amplification of reference gene primers within the assay. To quantify the absolute abundance of each unique TCRbeta CDR3 rearrangement, sequence reads were collapsed and filtered. For each sample, productive Simpson clonality was calculated by taking the square root of Simpson's diversity index across productive rearrangements. Entries here come from immuneACCESS through TCRdb and include only in-frame sequences with V and J called. Some clones fail to appear in such tables; in the studies checked, an unresolved V gene covers under half of the shortfall, and the cause of the remainder is unknown. That table gives V, J and clone size, and the DNA gave D and trimming. The sample profile shows 200,000 to 300,000 clones; roughly 88% of them were found once. Around 0.67% of the sample comes from the top ten.

Points on this clone: What antigen it recognizes has not been identified. There are no base qualities to consult, and no much larger clone falls within one base.

This TCR came from a human donor in a cohort sampled during active COVID-19. Sequencing was carried out using peripheral blood. The chain uses TRBV9 and TRBJ1-5; the D gene remains uncertain. The CDR3 region reads CASSVDGYSNQPQHF. The DNA sequence is as follows: TGTGCCAGCAGCGTAGACGGTTATAGCAATCAGCCCCAGCATTTT.